These 24 T cell receptor beta chains came from one sample sequenced in a study of TIL therapy for anti-PD-1-resistant metastatic lung cancer. Time point noted: pre-treatment sample, taken before nivolumab and TIL therapy. The immunoSEQ assay was v3. Libraries were prepared by immunoSEQ multiplex PCR; TCRdb keeps only in-frame clonotypes and omits some of them. The table shows 55,000 to 65,000 clones, with approximately 69% occurring only once. The material was blood, obtained at baseline. These receptors originate from a person aged 25 to 85 with non-small cell lung cancer.

This clone was observed a handful of times. The chain combines TRBV5-1 with TRBJ1-1, with TRBD1 as a possible D gene (5 bases). Trimming removed 5 bases from V and 1 base from J, with 12 bases in between. This CDR3 has 14 residues. Germline CDR1 is SGHRS and CDR2 is YFSETQ. For the CDR3, the DNA is TGCGCCAGCAGGACGGACACGACGAACACTGAAGCTTTCTTT. The encoded protein is CASRTDTTNTEAFF.

V gene TRBV5-4 combines with J gene TRBJ2-5; a weak D match, TRBD2 (6 bases). The V and J ends lost 4 bases and 2 bases respectively, with 15 bases between them. Looked up from germline, CDR1 is SGHNT and CDR2 is YYREEE (reference sequence). The CDR3 covers 15 residues. CDR3 nucleotides: TGTGCCAGCAGCCTGGGGGGTGGGCGGCAAGAGACCCAGTACTTC. Translation: CASSLGGGRQETQYF.

The genes are TRBV9 and TRBJ2-3; either TRBD1 or TRBD2 may fit D (6 bases each). CDR1 and CDR2 (germline): SGDLS, YYNGEE. Deletions cut 3 bases from V and 4 bases from J, with 15 bases between. The CDR3 contains 15 residues. CDR3 coding DNA: TGTGCCAGCAGCGAAAGAGGGGGGAGCCCAGATACGCAGTATTTT. This gives the protein CASSERGGSPDTQYF.

V usage is TRBV11-2 and J usage is TRBJ2-5; TRBD1 aligns across 8 bases. Germline CDR1 is SGHAT and CDR2 is FQNNGV. CDR3 length: 15 amino acids. Losses at the gene ends were 6 bases for V and 4 bases for J; bases not matched to a gene: 10. DNA of the CDR3: TGTGCCAGCAGATCCTCAGTAGGACAGGGAGAGACCCAGTACTTC. It translates to CASRSSVGQGETQYF. Full variable domain (remainder filled in from reference TRBV11-2 and TRBJ2-5): EAGVAQSPRYKIIEKRQSVAFWCNPISGHATLYWYQQILGQGPKLLIQFQNNGVVDDSQLPKDRFSAERLKGVDSTLKIQPAKLEDSAVYLCASRSSVGQGETQYFGPGTRLLVL.

This sequence joins TRBV5-1 and TRBJ1-1, with D tentatively TRBD1 (5 bases). The V and J ends lost 4 bases and 4 bases respectively, with 17 bases between them. The CDR3 has 15 residues. Germline-derived CDR1 and CDR2 are SGHRS and YFSETQ. Written as DNA, the CDR3 is TGCGCCAGCAGCCCCCGCGAGGGGAGGGGCACTGAAGCTTTCTTT. Residues: CASSPREGRGTEAFF.

Turning to this clone: Compared with germline, one end of the junction differs, possibly owing to a read error. The chain has TRBV5-3 and TRBJ1-1, with D hard to call. TRBV5-3 is placed among ORFs of uncertain function. This CDR3 spans 16 amino acids. The CDR3 reads CARSSGLVNWNTEAFF. The DNA of the CDR3 is TGTGCCAGGAGCTCCGGGCTGGTCAATTGGAACACTGAAGCTTTCTTT.

The chain joins TRBV5-1 to TRBJ1-2; the D is unclear. Germline values: CDR1 SGHRS, CDR2 YFSETQ. The V and J ends lost 5 bases and 0 bases respectively, with 14 bases between them. The CDR3 is 15 residues long. The CDR3 region has the DNA TGCGCCAGCAGGGACGACCCAAATTCTAACTATGGCTACACCTTC. Encoded protein: CASRDDPNSNYGYTF.

For the CDR3, the DNA is TGTGCCAGCAGCGTAGGACCAACAGGGGGTAGAACTTACGAAAAACTGTTTTTT. Protein product: CASSVGPTGGRTYEKLFF. This rearrangement joins TRBV9 to TRBJ1-4; 8 nucleotides line up with TRBD1. CDR3 length equals 18 residues. Per the germline V gene, CDR1 is SGDLS and CDR2 is YYNGEE. Trimming took 0 bases from V and 8 from J; bases not matched to a gene: 15.

The chain joins TRBV5-3 to TRBJ2-7; no reliable D call. TRBV5-3 is an ORF; its function is uncertain. Trimming took off 7 bases at V and 3 bases at J, with 2 bases between the two ends. The CDR3 is made up of 9 amino acids. CDR3: CARCYEQYF. The CDR3 DNA is TGTGCCAGATGCTACGAGCAGTACTTC.

The chain joins TRBV21-1 to TRBJ1-1; the table's TRBD1 call for D was not verified on the DNA. TRBV21-1 is a pseudogene locus. The CDR3 extends over 17 amino acids. DNA for the CDR3: TGTGCCAGCAGCAATTTAGACAGGGGACACAGGGGGACTGAAGCTTTCTTT. Its translation is CASSNLDRGHRGTEAFF.

The V gene is TRBV6-5, the J gene TRBJ2-7, with 7 bases identical to TRBD1. The CDR3 spans 13 residues. The J segment lost 1 base and the V segment lost 6 bases, leaving 3 bases of the junction unmatched. In germline, CDR1 is MNHEY, CDR2 SVGAGI. The CDR3 bases are TGTGCCAGCAGGGCGACAGGGTCCTACGAGCAGTACTTC. Protein: CASRATGSYEQYF.

The gene calls are TRBV4-2 and TRBJ1-2; possible D gene TRBD1, 6 bases. The V and J ends lost 0 bases and 1 base respectively, with 18 bases between them. This CDR3 has 18 residues. Germline CDR1 is LGHNA and CDR2 is YNFKEQ. The CDR3 coding sequence is TGTGCCAGCAGCCAAGATTTAGGGGAGGGGGGCATTAACTATGGCTACACCTTC. Its translation is CASSQDLGEGGINYGYTF.

V is TRBV5-1 and J is TRBJ1-6; D possibly corresponds to TRBD1 (6 bases). In germline, CDR1 is SGHRS, CDR2 YFSETQ. The CDR3 length is 15 residues. V lost 0 bases, J lost 8 bases, and 12 bases lay in between. CDR3 loop: CASSLASDSYSPLHF. CDR3 nucleotide sequence: TGCGCCAGCAGCTTGGCCTCGGACAGCTATTCACCCCTCCACTTT.

The CDR3 nucleotides are TGCGCCAGCAGTGATATAAGGGGGGGGGAGACCCAGTACTTC. Encoded protein: CASSDIRGGETQYF. V and J are TRBV10-2 and TRBJ2-5; perhaps TRBD2 as D (7 bases). With 3 bases removed from V and 5 bases from J, the gap between germline ends came to 13 bases. The CDR3 loop spans 14 amino acids. The germline CDR1 and CDR2 sequences are WSHSY and SAAADI.

The chain couples TRBV5-1 to TRBJ2-1; 8 bases agree with TRBD2. Germline CDR1 and CDR2: SGHRS and YFSETQ. The CDR3 has 13 amino acids. Unmatched junction bases numbered 10, after V lost 3 bases and J lost 14 bases. The DNA for the CDR3 is TGCGCCAGCAGCTCCTCTCAGCGGGAGACGGAGTTCTTC. Its translation: CASSSSQRETEFF.

The V call is TRBV19, the J call TRBJ1-3; D unclear. Looked up from germline, CDR1 is LNHDA and CDR2 is SQIVND (reference sequence). V shed 5 bases and J shed 2 bases, with 4 bases lying between them. The CDR3 runs to 12 residues. The DNA for the CDR3 is TGTGCCAGTAGTTCCACTGGAAACACCATATATTTT. It translates to CASSSTGNTIYF.

The chain uses TRBV5-1 and TRBJ1-6; TRBD1 aligns across 8 bases. The CDR3 is made up of 14 amino acids. Germline CDR1 reads SGHRS; CDR2 reads YFSETQ. J was trimmed by 7 bases and V by 3 bases; bases with no gene match: 3. The DNA for the CDR3 is TGCGCCAGCAGCTGGGACAGGACCAATTCACCCCTCCACTTT. The encoded protein is CASSWDRTNSPLHF.

This clone was counted once. The rearrangement links TRBV19 to TRBJ2-1, with a possible D match to TRBD1 (6 bases). V lost 8 bases and J lost 5, with 19 bases in between. The CDR3 spans 15 residues. Germline CDR1 reads LNHDA; CDR2 reads SQIVND (reference sequence). The CDR3 bases are TGTGCCAGTCTCAACCTGGGGGCAGGCAACAATGAGCAGTTCTTC. Translated, it gives CASLNLGAGNNEQFF.

The V and J genes are TRBV10-1 and TRBJ2-7; a possible D gene is TRBD1 (6 bases). This CDR3 contains 13 residues. Germline CDR1 is WNHNN and CDR2 is SYGVQD (reference sequence). V lost 5 bases and J lost 2, with 10 bases in between. The DNA of the CDR3 is TGCGCCAGCAGTCCGGGACACCCCTACGAGCAGTACTTC. It codes for CASSPGHPYEQYF.

J is TRBJ1-2 and V is TRBV30, with D possibly matching TRBD1 (5 bases). The CDR3 loop spans 12 amino acids. CDR1 and CDR2 from the germline V gene are GTSNPN and SVGIG (reference sequence). V was shortened by 3 bases and J by 1 base, with 6 bases between the two germline ends. CDR3 sequence: CAWSRVNYGYTF. The CDR3 DNA sequence: TGTGCCTGGAGCAGGGTTAACTATGGCTACACCTTC.

The rearrangement links TRBV2 to TRBJ2-1; 10 nucleotides match TRBD2. The germline V gene encodes CDR1 SNHLY and CDR2 FYNNEI. J was trimmed by 2 bases and V by 6 bases; bases with no gene match: 1. The CDR3 length is 14 residues. The CDR3 region has the DNA TGTGCCAGCAGAAGCGGGGGGGCCTACAATGAGCAGTTCTTC. Protein product: CASRSGGAYNEQFF.

The V and J genes are TRBV27 and TRBJ1-1; D is possibly TRBD1 (6 bases). Trimming pared 3 bases from V and 3 bases from J, leaving 11 bases between. Germline V gives CDR1 MNHEY, CDR2 SMNVEV (reference sequence). The CDR3 spans 14 residues. CDR3 DNA sequence: TGTGCCAGCAGTTTCACGGGGGCGGACACTGAAGCTTTCTTT. Its translation: CASSFTGADTEAFF.

This chain uses TRBV27 with TRBJ2-1; 14 bases line up with TRBD2. CDR3 size: 17 residues. Germline CDR1 is MNHEY and CDR2 is SMNVEV (reference sequence). The J segment lost 7 bases and the V segment lost 6 bases, leaving 11 bases of the junction unmatched. CDR3 residues: CASRSRTSGGSGNEQFF. CDR3 bases: TGTGCCAGCAGATCTCGGACTAGCGGGGGGTCGGGGAATGAGCAGTTCTTC.

The V and J genes are TRBV12-5 and TRBJ2-1; D ambiguous. V lost 5 bases to trimming and J lost 7 bases, with 21 bases between them. The CDR3 contains 16 residues. Germline CDR1 and CDR2: LGHNT and FRNRAP. DNA for the CDR3: TGTGCTAGTGGTCTAGGTATAGTCGGCAGTAAGAATGAGCAGTTCTTC. It codes for CASGLGIVGSKNEQFF.